The rows below give T cell receptor beta chains drawn from one sample of a study of PD-L1 blockade in urothelial cancer. Here immunoSEQ multiplex PCR was the method, and the copy in TCRdb shows in-frame clones only, minus some. The sample has about 38,000 clones; roughly 80% are singletons. Specimen: PBMCs, collected around atezolizumab (anti-PD-L1) treatment. Receptor source: a man at least 80 years old with urothelial cancer. CDR3s include the opening cysteine and the closing phenylalanine or tryptophan. The order of the fields is J gene, clone size, V gene, CDR3 protein. Part of the rows lack a size; the others show once, few, many or a class for expanded clones.

j_call: TRBJ2-5
clone_size: -
v_call: TRBV7-9
cdr3_aa: CASSPRTSLAGRETQYF

j_call: TRBJ1-5
clone_size: once
v_call: TRBV6-1
cdr3_aa: CASSEAHRAYNQPQHF

j_call: TRBJ2-1
clone_size: -
v_call: TRBV2
cdr3_aa: CASRATGTYNEQFF

j_call: TRBJ1-4
clone_size: -
v_call: TRBV28
cdr3_aa: CASEGATNEKLFF

j_call: TRBJ2-5
clone_size: -
v_call: TRBV5-1
cdr3_aa: CASSPLPPDGETQYF

j_call: TRBJ1-4
clone_size: -
v_call: TRBV18
cdr3_aa: CASSPGRETTNEKLFF

j_call: TRBJ2-2
clone_size: once
v_call: TRBV5-1
cdr3_aa: CASSNGQSNTGELFF

j_call: TRBJ2-3
clone_size: -
v_call: TRBV5-1
cdr3_aa: CASSLGGSTDTQYF

j_call: TRBJ2-7
clone_size: -
v_call: TRBV28
cdr3_aa: CASRGPGGREAEQYF

j_call: TRBJ2-1
clone_size: -
v_call: TRBV6-5
cdr3_aa: CASRKSGRTYNEQFF

j_call: TRBJ2-5
clone_size: -
v_call: TRBV4-2
cdr3_aa: CASSQKTEETQYF

j_call: TRBJ2-1
clone_size: -
v_call: TRBV18
cdr3_aa: CASSPPILAGPLGEQFF

j_call: TRBJ2-4
clone_size: -
v_call: TRBV4-3
cdr3_aa: CASSQDIGLAGGGIQYF

j_call: TRBJ2-1
clone_size: -
v_call: TRBV18
cdr3_aa: CASSRGLAGENEQFF

j_call: TRBJ2-1
clone_size: -
v_call: TRBV9
cdr3_aa: CASSALAGVLSYNEQFF

j_call: TRBJ2-1
clone_size: -
v_call: TRBV7-8
cdr3_aa: CASSPGAAGEQFF

j_call: TRBJ2-1
clone_size: -
v_call: TRBV11-2
cdr3_aa: CASSFGGSGSLGAYNEQFF

j_call: TRBJ1-4
clone_size: -
v_call: TRBV6-1
cdr3_aa: CASSEPRGRGEKLFF

j_call: TRBJ2-3
clone_size: -
v_call: TRBV5-1
cdr3_aa: CASSLGGRDTDTQYF

j_call: TRBJ2-5
clone_size: -
v_call: TRBV2
cdr3_aa: CASRRGTSGSSAQYF

j_call: TRBJ2-1
clone_size: -
v_call: TRBV7-8
cdr3_aa: CASSLVRTGRNEQFF

j_call: TRBJ1-4
clone_size: -
v_call: TRBV6-1
cdr3_aa: CASSEGEGGQAGKLFF

j_call: TRBJ2-3
clone_size: -
v_call: TRBV7-9
cdr3_aa: CASSQAELAQDTQYF

j_call: TRBJ2-7
clone_size: -
v_call: TRBV27
cdr3_aa: CASSQFSLGLAGLHEQYF

j_call: TRBJ2-2
clone_size: -
v_call: TRBV5-1
cdr3_aa: CASGADNTGELFF

j_call: TRBJ1-1
clone_size: -
v_call: TRBV7-2
cdr3_aa: CASSMDRNTEAFF

j_call: TRBJ2-6
clone_size: -
v_call: TRBV10-1
cdr3_aa: CASSSDREAPNSGANVLTF

j_call: TRBJ1-2
clone_size: -
v_call: TRBV30
cdr3_aa: CAWSRDRGTYGYTF

j_call: TRBJ2-7
clone_size: -
v_call: TRBV28
cdr3_aa: CASGGTGGHEQYF

j_call: TRBJ2-3
clone_size: -
v_call: TRBV27
cdr3_aa: CASSSQGLADTQYF

j_call: TRBJ2-1
clone_size: -
v_call: TRBV6-1
cdr3_aa: CASSGLPGTGDNEQFF

j_call: TRBJ2-5
clone_size: -
v_call: TRBV10-2
cdr3_aa: CASSEFGVQETQYF

j_call: TRBJ2-1
clone_size: -
v_call: TRBV7-9
cdr3_aa: CASSFPPGLAVSSYNEQFF

j_call: TRBJ2-1
clone_size: -
v_call: TRBV5-1
cdr3_aa: CASSRREGHNEQFF

j_call: TRBJ1-5
clone_size: once
v_call: TRBV9
cdr3_aa: CASSAGAGSNNQPQHF

j_call: TRBJ1-1
clone_size: -
v_call: TRBV4-1
cdr3_aa: CASSGPGTGNTEAFF

j_call: TRBJ2-7
clone_size: -
v_call: TRBV5-8
cdr3_aa: CASSTPGAGQYF

j_call: TRBJ2-2
clone_size: once
v_call: TRBV29-1
cdr3_aa: CSVEDYGVQGTGELFF

j_call: TRBJ2-7
clone_size: -
v_call: TRBV27
cdr3_aa: CASGTGGGGFQQYF

j_call: TRBJ1-2
clone_size: -
v_call: TRBV23-1
cdr3_aa: CASSQSLQGVRTLNYGYTF

j_call: TRBJ1-1
clone_size: few
v_call: TRBV30
cdr3_aa: CAWAGLFAFF

j_call: TRBJ2-5
clone_size: -
v_call: TRBV18
cdr3_aa: CASSLSGLAGDVTQYF

j_call: TRBJ1-5
clone_size: -
v_call: TRBV4-3
cdr3_aa: CASSQEGKAGEPQHF

j_call: TRBJ2-7
clone_size: -
v_call: TRBV10-2
cdr3_aa: CASVKTGTVSYEQYF

j_call: TRBJ2-3
clone_size: once
v_call: TRBV5-1
cdr3_aa: CASSYSRGGDTQYF

j_call: TRBJ2-7
clone_size: few
v_call: TRBV7-8
cdr3_aa: CASSRGTSGLGEQYF

j_call: TRBJ2-7
clone_size: -
v_call: TRBV5-4
cdr3_aa: CASSFPGTTSYEQYF

j_call: TRBJ1-2
clone_size: -
v_call: TRBV19
cdr3_aa: CATHGTKSGYTF

j_call: TRBJ1-4
clone_size: -
v_call: TRBV10-2
cdr3_aa: CASRGGQSTNEKLFF

j_call: TRBJ2-7
clone_size: few
v_call: TRBV6-5
cdr3_aa: CASSYSGRTGTYEQYF

j_call: TRBJ1-4
clone_size: few
v_call: TRBV5-4
cdr3_aa: CASSSGQGNEKLFF

j_call: TRBJ2-3
clone_size: -
v_call: TRBV18
cdr3_aa: CASSSMGISGADPDTQYF

j_call: TRBJ1-4
clone_size: -
v_call: TRBV5-1
cdr3_aa: CASSSASENEKLFF

j_call: TRBJ1-2
clone_size: -
v_call: TRBV19
cdr3_aa: CASNAGAYYGYTF